The entry that follows covers one TCR beta chain sequence. Its target is not known. TCRdb reanalysed the reads using MiXCR and keeps one entry per CDR3 protein. Seen here are some 280,000 distinct CDR3 sequences, roughly 15% observed once, and the top ten hold 8.8%. Germline-derived CDR1 and CDR2 are KGHSH and LQKENI. With V trimmed by 6 bases and J by 3 bases, 12 bases remained unmatched. CDR3 length: 16 amino acids. The sample is drawn from a study of T cell repertoires in cytomegalovirus infection. For the study at large: CMV infection plus the matching HLA type was flagged by public TCR beta signatures. General study results and limits: There were carriers of CMV plus the relevant HLA, and cumulative public TCR beta family frequency identified them. There were HLA-C-restricted CMV-specific TCR beta clonotypes dominating the ex vivo response.

The material sequenced was PBMCs. The origin of this receptor is a human donor in good health (CMV status not recorded). Some clones in this sample may be carry-over from other donors' samples. This chain connects TRBV18 to TRBJ2-5; 8 nucleotides align to TRBD2. DNA of the CDR3: TGTGCCAGCTCCCCCCAACTCACTAGCGGCGAAGAGACCCAGTACTTC. Translated: CASSPQLTSGEETQYF.